This record covers a single TCR beta chain. Next came a second PCR, run for about 7 to 12 cycles, which used a sample-barcoded 5' primer along with a J-beta primer mix. MiXCR was run by TCRdb on the 5' RACE reads, yielding one entry per CDR3 protein. The sample gives hundreds of thousands of distinct CDR3 sequences, around 42% of which show up once; under 20% is in the top ten. The germline CDR1 and CDR2 sequences are DFQATT and SNEGSKA (reference sequence). This CDR3 contains 13 residues. Trimming stripped 3 bases from V and 2 bases from J, with 9 bases between. These data come from a study of blood T cells in healthy people across ages.

The chain couples TRBV20-1 to TRBJ2-3, with D maybe TRBD1 (5 bases). The material sequenced was blood. The sequence was collected from a man aged 60-69 years in good health. CDR3 DNA sequence: TGCAGTGCTAGTCCAGGGTTCACAGATACGCAGTATTTT. This gives the protein CSASPGFTDTQYF.